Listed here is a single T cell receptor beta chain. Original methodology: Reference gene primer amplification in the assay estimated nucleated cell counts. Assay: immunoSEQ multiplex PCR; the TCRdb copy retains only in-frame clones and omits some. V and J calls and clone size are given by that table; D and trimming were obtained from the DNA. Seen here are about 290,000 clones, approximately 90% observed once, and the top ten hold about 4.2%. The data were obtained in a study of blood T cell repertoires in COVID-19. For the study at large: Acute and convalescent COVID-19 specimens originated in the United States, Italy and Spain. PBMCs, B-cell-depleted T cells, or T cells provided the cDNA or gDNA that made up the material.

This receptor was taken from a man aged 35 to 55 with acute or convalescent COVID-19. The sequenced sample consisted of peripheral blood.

CDR3 in amino acids: CASGLAPGGWNQPQHF. The CDR3 DNA is TGTGCTAGTGGTTTGGCCCCCGGAGGATGGAATCAGCCCCAGCATTTT. The chain employs TRBV12-5 and TRBJ1-5; D gene ambiguous. Germline loops: CDR1 LGHNT, CDR2 FRNRAP. V was pared by 1 base and J by 4 bases, with 14 bases between. The CDR3 is made up of 16 amino acids.